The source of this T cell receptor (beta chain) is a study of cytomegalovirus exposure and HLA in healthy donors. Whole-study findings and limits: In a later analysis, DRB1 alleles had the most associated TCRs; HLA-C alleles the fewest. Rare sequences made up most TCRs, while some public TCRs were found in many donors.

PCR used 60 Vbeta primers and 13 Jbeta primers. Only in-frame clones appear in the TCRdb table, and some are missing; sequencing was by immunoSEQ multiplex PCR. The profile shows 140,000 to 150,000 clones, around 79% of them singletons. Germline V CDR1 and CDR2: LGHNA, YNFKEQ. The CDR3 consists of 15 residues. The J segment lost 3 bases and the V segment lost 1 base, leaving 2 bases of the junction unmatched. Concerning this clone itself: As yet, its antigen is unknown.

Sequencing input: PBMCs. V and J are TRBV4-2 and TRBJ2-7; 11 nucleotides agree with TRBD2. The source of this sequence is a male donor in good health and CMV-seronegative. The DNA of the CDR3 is TGTGCCAGCAGCCAAGTGACTAGCGGGAACTACGAGCAGTACTTC. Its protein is CASSQVTSGNYEQYF.